Below, 21 T cell receptor beta chains from the same sample are listed, as sequenced in a study of T cell repertoires in cytomegalovirus infection. One entry per CDR3 protein results from TCRdb running MiXCR on the reads. The sample lists fewer than 350,000 distinct CDR3 sequences; around a sixth were seen once. Source material: PBMCs. The receptor set was obtained from a human donor in good health (CMV status not recorded). Some clones in this sample may be carry-over from other donors' samples.

This clonotype appeared a few times. The chain has TRBV7-2 and TRBJ1-2, with a possible D match to TRBD1 (6 bases). Germline CDR1 and CDR2: SGHTA and FQGNSA. The CDR3 has 14 amino acids. Trimming shortened V by 4 bases and J by 5 bases, and 14 bases separated the two germline ends. The CDR3 sequence is CASSYVEGGYGYTF. Here the CDR3 DNA reads TGTGCCAGCAGCTACGTGGAGGGGGGGTATGGCTACACCTTC.

This clonotype was seen repeatedly, ten times or more. The rearrangement links TRBV20-1 to TRBJ2-2, with D possibly called TRBD1 or TRBD2 (5 bases each). This CDR3 comprises 15 residues. V was pared by 0 bases and J by 7 bases, with 15 bases between. Looked up from germline, CDR1 is DFQATT and CDR2 is SNEGSKA (reference sequence). For the CDR3, the DNA is TGCAGTGCTAGAGATGGGGGAACCGACGGCGGGGAGCTGTTTTTT. Translating it yields CSARDGGTDGGELFF.

This clonotype was found many times. The chain has TRBV10-3 and TRBJ1-1, with D uncertain. There are 16 residues in the CDR3. The V and J ends lost 3 bases and 7 bases respectively, with 21 bases between them. CDR1 is ENHRY, CDR2 SYGVKD, per germline. The chain's CDR3 is CAISDPNPLKQIEAFF. CDR3 in DNA: TGTGCCATCAGTGACCCGAACCCCCTCAAGCAGATTGAAGCTTTCTTT.

This clonotype has only a few counts. This chain uses TRBV10-3 with TRBJ1-4, with a tentative D call TRBD1 (5 bases). CDR1 and CDR2 from the germline V gene are ENHRY and SYGVKD. The ends were cut back, 8 bases at V and 7 bases at J, with 11 bases in the middle. The CDR3 runs to 12 residues. The DNA for the CDR3 is TGTGCCATCTCCGGGGCAGGTGAAAAACTGTTTTTT. This codes for CAISGAGEKLFF.

The V and J genes are TRBV3-1 and TRBJ1-1; D unclear. The V end was cut by 4 bases, the J end by 1 base, with 16 bases between. Germline V gene lookup returns CDR1 LGHDT and CDR2 YNNKEL (reference sequence). The CDR3 length is 16 residues. CDR3: CASSPIGGRGNTEAFF. The CDR3 DNA is TGTGCCAGCAGCCCTATCGGAGGGCGCGGGAACACTGAAGCTTTCTTT. Full variable domain (outside the CDR3, taken from reference TRBV3-1 and TRBJ1-1): DTAVSQTPKYLVTQMGNDKSIKCEQNLGHDTMYWYKQDSKKFLKIMFSYNNKELIINETVPNRFSPKSPDKAHLNLHINSLELGDSAVYFCASSPIGGRGNTEAFFGQGTRLTVV.

This clonotype has just a few counts. The V call is TRBV5-1, the J call TRBJ1-6, with D possibly being TRBD1 (5 bases). Germline V CDR1 and CDR2: SGHRS, YFSETQ. CDR3 length equals 16 residues. Trimming stripped 4 bases from V and 12 bases from J, with 23 bases between. CDR3 loop: CASSTRPDTRIEPLHF. The CDR3 region has the DNA TGCGCCAGCAGCACGCGCCCGGACACCCGCATAGAACCCCTCCACTTT.

This sequence joins TRBV2 and TRBJ1-4, with 10 bases identical to TRBD1. This CDR3 comprises 15 residues. J was trimmed by 5 bases and V by 3 bases; bases with no gene match: 3. The germline gives CDR1 SNHLY, CDR2 FYNNEI. The CDR3 spells CASSEEGQGNEKLFF. The DNA of the CDR3 is TGTGCCAGCAGTGAGGAGGGACAGGGGAATGAAAAACTGTTTTTT.

Concerning this clonotype itself: One junction end does not reproduce the germline sequence, and a read error may be involved. This rearrangement joins TRBV4-1 to TRBJ2-1; 12 bases fit TRBD1. CDR1 is MGHRA and CDR2 is YSYEKL in the germline V gene. The CDR3 has 17 amino acids. CDR3 protein: CASSQVGDRGLSGEQFF. The DNA for the CDR3 is TGTGCCAGCAGCCAAGTAGGGGACAGGGGGCTTTCAGGCGAGCAGTTCTTC.

V gene TRBV6-6 combines with J gene TRBJ1-1; 7 positions match TRBD1. V lost 10 bases to trimming and J lost 4 bases; unmatched junction nucleotides: 12. The CDR3 loop spans 14 amino acids. Germline loops: CDR1 MNHNY, CDR2 SVGAGI (reference sequence). The CDR3 DNA is TGTGCCAACTCCGAGCAGGGGGAGAGCACTGAAGCTTTCTTT. This encodes CANSEQGESTEAFF.

The chain recombines TRBV11-2 with TRBJ2-1; 8 nucleotides align to TRBD1. The J segment lost 5 bases and the V segment lost 5 bases, leaving 5 bases of the junction unmatched. This CDR3 is built from 14 residues. Germline-derived CDR1 and CDR2 are SGHAT and FQNNGV. CDR3 sequence: CASSQDRADNEQFF. As DNA, the CDR3 is TGTGCCAGCAGCCAGGACAGGGCGGACAATGAGCAGTTCTTC.

This clonotype was recorded a few times. V and J are TRBV2 and TRBJ1-1; 7 bases align to TRBD1. CDR1 SNHLY and CDR2 FYNNEI come from the germline V gene. There are 14 residues in the CDR3. V shed 4 bases, J shed 1 base, and the junction held 3 bases outside the gene matches. The CDR3 here is CASSGQGRNTEAFF. The DNA of the CDR3 is TGTGCCAGCAGTGGACAGGGCCGGAACACTGAAGCTTTCTTT.

This clonotype came up many times. The CDR3 DNA reads as TGCAGTGCTAGAGGCTCGGGACAGGTGGAAGTGCCCCAGCATTTT. It translates to CSARGSGQVEVPQHF. V gene TRBV20-1 combines with J gene TRBJ1-5; 8 nucleotides agree with TRBD1. CDR1 and CDR2 (germline): DFQATT, SNEGSKA (reference sequence). V shed 1 base and J 9 bases; nucleotides not matched to a gene: 11. The CDR3 runs 15 residues.

This clonotype was counted only a few times. The CDR3 coding sequence is TGCGCCAGCAGCCCACAACACAGGGTGGCCTACAATGAGCAGTTCTTC. This translates into CASSPQHRVAYNEQFF. The V and J genes are TRBV4-1 and TRBJ2-1; TRBD1 might be the D (6 bases). Trimming shortened V by 4 bases and J by 2 bases, and 15 bases separated the two germline ends. This CDR3 spans 16 amino acids. Germline-derived CDR1 and CDR2 are MGHRA and YSYEKL.

The chain is built from TRBV7-9 and TRBJ2-3, with 8 bases that match TRBD1. The CDR3 loop spans 16 amino acids. In germline, CDR1 is SEHNR, CDR2 FQNEAQ (reference sequence). Trimming cost V 1 base and J 0 bases; bases outside gene matches: 3. CDR3 sequence reads: CASSLGTGPSTDTQYF. The DNA for the CDR3 is TGTGCCAGCAGCTTAGGGACAGGGCCTAGCACAGATACGCAGTATTTT.

J is TRBJ2-2 and V is TRBV6-2 or TRBV6-3, with D hard to call. Between the trimmed V and J ends, which lost 2 bases and 6 bases, there was a span of 1 base. The CDR3 length is 11 residues. Germline V gene lookup returns CDR1 MNHEY and CDR2 SVGEGT. The CDR3 DNA is TGTGCCAGCAGTTACCCCGGGGAGCTGTTTTTT. Protein product: CASSYPGELFF.

This clonotype was seen at least ten times. The chain recombines TRBV7-2 with TRBJ2-5; D unclear. Trimming removed 2 bases at V and 1 base at J, with 8 bases between. The CDR3 is 14 amino acids. CDR1 SGHTA and CDR2 FQGNSA come from the germline V gene. CDR3 protein: CASSLNGFQETQYF. Here the CDR3 DNA reads TGTGCCAGCAGCTTAAACGGATTCCAAGAGACCCAGTACTTC.

The chain uses TRBV19 and TRBJ2-7, with a tentative D call TRBD2 (6 bases). Germline CDR1 is LNHDA and CDR2 is SQIVND (reference sequence). Trimming pared 5 bases from V and 0 bases from J, leaving 17 bases between. CDR3 length equals 16 residues. CDR3 DNA: TGTGCCAGTAGTCCCCTGCGGGACGGGAGCTCCTACGAGCAGTACTTC. Translating it yields CASSPLRDGSSYEQYF. Drawing the rest from reference TRBV19 and TRBJ2-7, the complete variable domain is DGGITQSPKYLFRKEGQNVTLSCEQNLNHDAMYWYRQDPGQGLRLIYYSQIVNDFQKGDIAEGYSVSREKKESFPLTVTSAQKNPTAFYLCASSPLRDGSSYEQYFGPGTRLTVT.

This clonotype is a singleton in its sample. The V call is TRBV19, the J call TRBJ1-1; D gene uncertain. The CDR3 is made up of 13 amino acids. The germline V gene has CDR1 LNHDA and CDR2 SQIVND (reference sequence). The V and J ends lost 9 bases and 4 bases respectively, with 15 bases between them. CDR3 nucleotides: TGTGCCAGCCGCCTACATGGCCGCACTGAAGCTTTCTTT. Encoded protein: CASRLHGRTEAFF.

This clonotype was picked up many times. The CDR3 protein is CASSSGTFDTEAFF. The CDR3, as DNA: TGTGCCAGCAGCTCCGGGACATTCGACACTGAAGCTTTCTTT. The chain joins TRBV7-2 to TRBJ1-1; a weak D match, TRBD1 (6 bases). The CDR3 sequence is 14 residues long. With 4 bases removed from V and 3 bases from J, the gap between germline ends came to 12 bases. Germline assignment: CDR1 SGHTA and CDR2 FQGNSA.

J is TRBJ2-2 and V is TRBV5-1, with D possibly matching TRBD2 (5 bases). Germline V gives CDR1 SGHRS, CDR2 YFSETQ. The CDR3 is 15 residues long. V lost 0 bases and J 7 bases, leaving 13 bases between the germline ends. CDR3 loop: CASSLVRGNGGELFF. The CDR3 DNA is TGCGCCAGCAGCTTGGTTCGGGGTAACGGCGGGGAGCTGTTTTTT.

The chain carries TRBV19 and TRBJ1-5; 12 bases match TRBD1. The CDR3 has 17 residues. CDR1 LNHDA and CDR2 SQIVND come from the germline V gene (reference sequence). V shed 4 bases and J 6 bases; nucleotides not matched to a gene: 10. The CDR3 coding sequence is TGTGCCAGTAGTACACCATGGGACAGGGGGCATAGTCAGCCCCAGCATTTT. Translated, it gives CASSTPWDRGHSQPQHF.